The 29 T cell receptor beta chains presented below share a single source sample, sequenced in a study of human T cells and chemical hapten exposure listed by TCRdb under 2021. Library preparation was by RACE. The sequencer was a NextSeq 500. In TCRdb, the public reads were trimmed at Q25 with fastp and aligned with MiXCR, with productive beta chains retained. Every distinct CDR3 protein forms one entry, paired with its most common genes and DNA. This sample lists about 41,000 distinct CDR3 sequences; about 3.5% were detected once. The ten top clones hold under 8.5% of the sample. What this sample's time point label stands for: patch test 2, 6 weeks after DPC sensitization. This specimen's treatment or condition label, per the study, means: therapeutic diphenylcyclopropenone sensitization with weekly scalp DPC. Specimen: whole blood, collected in connection with sensitization to the hapten diphenylcyclopropenone (DPC). These receptors were taken from a man aged 35 to 55 with alopecia areata. Some clones in this sample may be carry-over from other donors' samples.

This clonotype was counted at least ten times. This rearrangement joins TRBV6-5 to TRBJ2-7; weak D call: TRBD1 (6 bases). Trimming took off 2 bases at V and 3 bases at J, with 11 bases between the two ends. Germline V gene lookup returns CDR1 MNHEY and CDR2 SVGAGI. The CDR3 spans 14 residues. CDR3 amino acids: CASSYVTGSYEQYF. CDR3 bases: TGTGCCAGCAGTTACGTCACAGGGAGCTACGAGCAGTACTTC.

This clonotype appeared many times. The chain carries TRBV28 and TRBJ2-5; perhaps TRBD2 as D (6 bases). The germline CDR1 and CDR2 sequences are MDHEN and SYDVKM. Trimming shortened V by 5 bases and J by 1 base, and 17 bases separated the two germline ends. The length of the CDR3 is 16 residues. The CDR3 bases are TGTGCCAGCAGTCCACCCCTGGGTAGCGGCCAAGAGACCCAGTACTTC. This encodes CASSPPLGSGQETQYF.

This clonotype occurred many times. The CDR3 region is CASRTRQRGSPLHF. As DNA, the CDR3 is TGTGCCAGCAGGACCCGACAGCGGGGTTCACCCCTCCACTTT. This chain connects TRBV7-9 to TRBJ1-6, with D tentatively TRBD1 (5 bases). Germline loops: CDR1 SEHNR, CDR2 FQNEAQ (reference sequence). There are 14 residues in the CDR3. The V end lost 6 bases, the J end lost 9 bases, and 15 bases lay between the germline ends.

This clonotype has a handful of counts. The rearrangement links TRBV12-3 or TRBV12-4 to TRBJ2-5, with D perhaps matching TRBD1 or TRBD2 (5 bases each). The CDR3 loop spans 13 amino acids. Trimming took off 3 bases at V and 4 bases at J, with 9 bases between the two ends. Here the CDR3 DNA reads TGTGCCAGCAGTTTCTCCGGGACAGAGACCCAGTACTTC. This codes for CASSFSGTETQYF.

This clonotype appeared many times. The J gene is TRBJ1-5, the V gene TRBV5-1; no clear D. The CDR3 loop spans 16 amino acids. Trimming removed 0 bases at V and 2 bases at J, with 12 bases between. Germline V gene sequence: CDR1 SGHRS, CDR2 YFSETQ. The CDR3 DNA is TGCGCCAGCAGCTTGGCCCGGAAAAGGGGCAATCAGCCCCAGCATTTT. Residues: CASSLARKRGNQPQHF. Full variable domain (outside the CDR3, taken from reference TRBV5-1 and TRBJ1-5): KAGVTQTPRYLIKTRGQQVTLSCSPISGHRSVSWYQQTPGQGLQFLFEYFSETQRNKGNFPGRFSGRQFSNSRSEMNVSTLELGDSALYLCASSLARKRGNQPQHFGDGTRLSIL.

This clonotype was recorded many times. The chain joins TRBV6-6 to TRBJ1-4; a weak D match, TRBD1 (5 bases). V lost 6 bases and J lost 14, with 25 bases in between. Germline V lookup: CDR1 MNHNY, CDR2 SVGAGI (reference sequence). The CDR3 loop spans 15 amino acids. The CDR3 DNA reads TGTGCCAGCAGCTCAGGCGGGGGGACGGGCAATCGGCTGTTTTTT. This codes for CASSSGGGTGNRLFF.

This clonotype was counted many times. The chain recombines TRBV6-2 or TRBV6-3 with TRBJ2-5; 9 bases are a match to TRBD2. The CDR3 extends over 15 amino acids. V was clipped by 7 bases and J by 2 bases; unmatched bases: 8. Germline V gene data show CDR1 as MNHEY and CDR2 as SVGEGT. In DNA, the CDR3 is TGTGCCAGCACTTTAACGGGACTAGCTCAAGAGACCCAGTACTTC. Protein product: CASTLTGLAQETQYF.

This clonotype was picked up many times. The chain combines TRBV25-1 with TRBJ1-6; 7 nucleotides match TRBD1. The CDR3 spans 14 residues. Germline CDR1 and CDR2: MGHDK and SYGVNS. The V and J ends lost 7 bases and 6 bases, in that order; junction bases with no gene match: 6. The CDR3 spells CASTLGTVNSPLHF. CDR3 sequence (DNA): TGTGCCAGCACCTTGGGGACAGTTAATTCACCCCTCCACTTT.

This clonotype qualifies as medium-sized. The V gene is TRBV7-7, the J gene TRBJ2-5, with a tentative D call TRBD2 (6 bases). Germline CDR1 reads SSHAT; CDR2 reads FNYEAQ (reference sequence). V lost 1 base, J lost 3 bases, and 12 bases lay in between. CDR3 length: 15 residues. DNA of the CDR3: TGTGCCAGCAGCTTAGGAGATTCGGGGGAAGAGACCCAGTACTTC. Protein: CASSLGDSGEETQYF.

The chain links TRBV25-1 to TRBJ2-3, with no clear D. The V gene lost 5 bases and the J gene lost 3 bases, with 6 bases spanning the gap. The CDR3 is made up of 12 amino acids. CDR1 and CDR2 (germline): MGHDK, SYGVNS. The CDR3 here is CASSPYTDTQYF. The CDR3 DNA is TGTGCCAGCAGTCCTTATACAGATACGCAGTATTTT.

This clonotype was picked up many times. The chain employs TRBV6-6 and TRBJ2-7, with D possibly being TRBD2 (5 bases). Germline V CDR1 and CDR2: MNHNY, SVGAGI (reference sequence). This CDR3 has 16 amino acids. The ends were cut back, 0 bases at V and 5 bases at J, with 17 bases in the middle. The CDR3 DNA follows: TGTGCCAGCAGTTACTCGATGTGGGCGGGCCCGGACGAGCAGTACTTC. It translates to CASSYSMWAGPDEQYF.

This clonotype was observed many times. The chain carries TRBV7-9 and TRBJ2-3; D gene unclear. The CDR3 runs to 15 residues. V was shortened by 0 bases and J by 2 bases, with 9 bases between the two germline ends. CDR1 and CDR2 (germline): SEHNR, FQNEAQ (reference sequence). In nucleotides, the CDR3 is TGTGCCAGCAGCTTAGCGCCCACCTCCACAGATACGCAGTATTTT. It specifies CASSLAPTSTDTQYF.

This clonotype was counted between two and nine times. This sequence joins TRBV7-9 and TRBJ1-4, with D uncertain. With 0 bases removed from V and 5 bases from J, the gap between germline ends came to 13 bases. The CDR3 is 16 amino acids. Germline CDR1 SEHNR, CDR2 FQNEAQ (reference sequence). The CDR3 region has the DNA TGTGCCAGCAGCTTAGCGCTGGGAGGCGTGAATGAAAAACTGTTTTTT. Its protein product is CASSLALGGVNEKLFF. Full variable domain (remainder filled in from reference TRBV7-9 and TRBJ1-4): DTGVSQNPRHKITKRGQNVTFRCDPISEHNRLYWYRQTLGQGPEFLTYFQNEAQLEKSRLLSDRFSAERPKGSFSTLEIQRTEQGDSAMYLCASSLALGGVNEKLFFGSGTQLSVL.

In its sample, this clonotype was seen many times. The chain links TRBV13 to TRBJ1-4; 10 bases map to TRBD1. Looked up from germline, CDR1 is PRHDT and CDR2 is FYEKMQ (reference sequence). There are 14 residues in the CDR3. Germline trimming cut 6 bases from V and 4 bases from J; bases unmatched to any gene: 2. The CDR3 nucleotides read TGTGCCAGCAGTCGGGACAGGGGTAATGAAAAACTGTTTTTT. It is translated as CASSRDRGNEKLFF.

This clonotype occurred many times. The genes are TRBV6-1 and TRBJ1-5, with D hard to call. Looked up from germline, CDR1 is MNHNS and CDR2 is SASEGT. V shed 2 bases and J shed 7 bases, with 12 bases lying between them. This CDR3 is built from 14 residues. The CDR3 bases are TGTGCCAGCAGTGAAATGTGGGTGGGACAGCCCCAGCATTTT. It encodes CASSEMWVGQPQHF.

The chain joins TRBV11-1 to TRBJ2-1; D perhaps matches TRBD2 (6 bases). The CDR3 contains 15 residues. Germline V CDR1 and CDR2: SGHAT, FQDESV (reference sequence). V shed 7 bases and J shed 0 bases, with 13 bases lying between them. This CDR3 reads CASTRDGSSYNEQFF. Here the CDR3 DNA reads TGTGCCAGCACGCGGGACGGGAGCTCCTACAATGAGCAGTTCTTC.

This clonotype was counted many times. The chain links TRBV18 to TRBJ1-4; no clear D gene. The CDR3 is made up of 13 amino acids. Trimming removed 5 bases at V and 7 bases at J, with 11 bases between. The germline V gene encodes CDR1 KGHSH and CDR2 LQKENI. The DNA for the CDR3 is TGTGCCAGCTCAAATAGGGCCGGTGAAAAACTGTTTTTT. Residues: CASSNRAGEKLFF.

This clonotype has a count of ten or more. V gene TRBV7-9 combines with J gene TRBJ2-1; D not resolved. V lost 1 base and J 8 bases, leaving 3 bases between the germline ends. The CDR3 loop spans 11 amino acids. The germline CDR1 and CDR2 sequences are SEHNR and FQNEAQ (reference sequence). Written as DNA, the CDR3 is TGTGCCAGCAGCTTAGTCGATGAGCAGTTCTTC. As protein: CASSLVDEQFF.

Details on this clonotype: A much larger clone lies one base from this, so it may be a read error. The chain is built from TRBV5-1 and TRBJ2-6; TRBD1 matches at 10 bases. J lost 0 bases, V lost 3 bases, and 12 bases had no gene match. This CDR3 is 20 amino acids long. CDR1 is SGHRS, CDR2 YFSETQ, per germline. In DNA, the CDR3 is TGCGCCAGCAGCTGGCGGACAGGGGGTACCCGGAGCTCTGGGGCCAACGTCCTGACTTTC. This sequence encodes CASSWRTGGTRSSGANVLTF. Combining the CDR3 with reference TRBV5-1 and TRBJ2-6 gives the whole variable domain KAGVTQTPRYLIKTRGQQVTLSCSPISGHRSVSWYQQTPGQGLQFLFEYFSETQRNKGNFPGRFSGRQFSNSRSEMNVSTLELGDSALYLCASSWRTGGTRSSGANVLTFGAGSRLTVL.

This clonotype has ten or more counts. This chain uses TRBV20-1 with TRBJ1-4; D unresolved. Germline V CDR1 and CDR2: DFQATT, SNEGSKA (reference sequence). The V gene lost 5 bases and the J gene lost 0 bases, with 7 bases spanning the gap. The CDR3 spans 13 residues. The CDR3 loop is CSAPLPTNEKLFF. In nucleotides, the CDR3 is TGCAGTGCTCCCCTCCCAACTAATGAAAAACTGTTTTTT.

This clonotype was recorded a few times. This chain joins TRBV6-5 and TRBJ2-1; D is ambiguous. The CDR3 totals 15 residues. Trimming pared 0 bases from V and 4 bases from J, leaving 10 bases between. The V gene's germline CDR1 is MNHEY and CDR2 SVGAGI. The CDR3 reads CASSYSVEPYNEQFF. CDR3 DNA sequence: TGTGCCAGCAGTTACTCCGTCGAGCCATACAATGAGCAGTTCTTC.

This clonotype was counted many times. The chain uses TRBV27 and TRBJ2-1, with 11 bases fitting TRBD2. This CDR3 is 15 amino acids long. After removal of 4 bases from V and 6 bases from J, the junction contained 5 bases not matched to a gene. Germline CDR1 is MNHEY and CDR2 is SMNVEV (reference sequence). The CDR3 sequence is CASSSIAGGVNEQFF. CDR3 nucleotides: TGTGCCAGCAGTTCGATAGCGGGAGGGGTCAATGAGCAGTTCTTC.

With regard to this clonotype: It may be a read error: a sequence one base away is much more abundant. As DNA, the CDR3 is TGCGCCAGCAGCGGAAGCGGGGCTCAGTACTTC. This encodes CASSGSGAQYF. V usage is TRBV5-1 and J usage is TRBJ2-7; 7 bases are a match to TRBD2. The CDR3 has 11 residues. The ends lost 4 bases at V and 10 bases at J; junction bases unmatched: 5. Germline lookup yields CDR1 SGHRS and CDR2 YFSETQ. The whole variable domain, filled in from reference TRBV5-1 and TRBJ2-7, reads KAGVTQTPRYLIKTRGQQVTLSCSPISGHRSVSWYQQTPGQGLQFLFEYFSETQRNKGNFPGRFSGRQFSNSRSEMNVSTLELGDSALYLCASSGSGAQYFGPGTRLTVT.

This clonotype was counted at least ten times. The chain links TRBV27 to TRBJ2-6, with D tentatively TRBD2 (5 bases). Germline V gene sequence: CDR1 MNHEY, CDR2 SMNVEV (reference sequence). V lost 3 bases, J lost 4 bases, and 10 bases lay in between. CDR3 length: 15 amino acids. In DNA, the CDR3 is TGTGCCAGCAGTTTCGAGGGTTCAGGGGCCAACGTCCTGACTTTC. The encoded protein is CASSFEGSGANVLTF.

This clonotype was detected many times. This chain uses TRBV5-1 with TRBJ2-2; TRBD1 might be the D (5 bases). The V end was cut by 4 bases, the J end by 0 bases, with 10 bases between. This CDR3 has 15 amino acids. In germline, CDR1 is SGHRS, CDR2 YFSETQ. The CDR3: CASSETQANTGELFF. DNA of the CDR3: TGCGCCAGCAGCGAGACACAGGCGAACACCGGGGAGCTGTTTTTT.

About this clonotype: A single base separates this from a much larger clone, so it may be a read error. The CDR3 DNA reads TGTGCCAGCAGTCTGAACAGGGGAGATTATAGCAATCAGCCCCAGCATTTT. It codes for CASSLNRGDYSNQPQHF. The chain carries TRBV12-3 or TRBV12-4 and TRBJ1-5; 7 positions agree with TRBD1. The CDR3 covers 17 residues. The ends lost 5 bases at V and 0 bases at J; junction bases unmatched: 10.

This clonotype was found many times. The genes are TRBV28 and TRBJ2-7; D is unclear. Trimming took off 5 bases at V and 3 bases at J, with 5 bases between the two ends. In germline, CDR1 is MDHEN, CDR2 SYDVKM. This CDR3 is 11 amino acids long. The CDR3 sequence: CASSILYEQYF. The DNA of the CDR3 is TGTGCCAGCAGTATCCTCTACGAGCAGTACTTC.

This clonotype was observed many times. This sequence joins TRBV27 and TRBJ2-3; no definite D call. With 1 base removed from V and 0 bases from J, the gap between germline ends came to 11 bases. Per germline, CDR1 MNHEY and CDR2 SMNVEV (reference sequence). CDR3 size: 16 residues. The CDR3 DNA is TGTGCCAGCAGTTTATACCGCACGGCTAGCACAGATACGCAGTATTTT. Translating it yields CASSLYRTASTDTQYF.

This clonotype occurred a few times. CDR3 bases: TGTGCCACCAGCAGAGATATGAGCCCTGGAAACACCATATATTTT. This encodes CATSRDMSPGNTIYF. The J gene is TRBJ1-3, the V gene TRBV15; the D is unclear. Trimming stripped 0 bases from V and 2 bases from J, with 8 bases between. Germline CDR1 and CDR2: LNHNV and YYDKDF (reference sequence). CDR3 size: 15 residues.